This TCR beta chain was documented in a study of T cell repertoires in cytomegalovirus infection. Study context: Both a matching HLA type and CMV infection were indicated by public TCR beta signatures.

General study results and limits: There were carriers of CMV plus the relevant HLA, and cumulative public TCR beta family frequency identified them. HLA-C-restricted CMV clonotypes gave the most frequent clonotype in two of eight donors.

TCRdb independently ran MiXCR on the reads; one entry per CDR3 protein. The sample shows about 230,000 distinct CDR3 sequences, about 7% of them seen only once. Trimming left V 4 bases short and J 0 bases short, with 9 bases between. From germline, CDR1 is MGHRA and CDR2 YSYEKL. The CDR3 consists of 14 residues. Ten or more counts support this clonotype. Its antigen is as yet unknown. Sample: PBMCs. The chain carries TRBV4-1 and TRBJ1-1; D is unclear. This TCR was recovered from a human donor in good health (CMV status not recorded). Some clones in this sample may be carry-over from other donors' samples. The DNA of the CDR3 is TGCGCCAGCAGCCGGAATCTCATGAACACTGAAGCTTTCTTT. It yields the protein CASSRNLMNTEAFF.